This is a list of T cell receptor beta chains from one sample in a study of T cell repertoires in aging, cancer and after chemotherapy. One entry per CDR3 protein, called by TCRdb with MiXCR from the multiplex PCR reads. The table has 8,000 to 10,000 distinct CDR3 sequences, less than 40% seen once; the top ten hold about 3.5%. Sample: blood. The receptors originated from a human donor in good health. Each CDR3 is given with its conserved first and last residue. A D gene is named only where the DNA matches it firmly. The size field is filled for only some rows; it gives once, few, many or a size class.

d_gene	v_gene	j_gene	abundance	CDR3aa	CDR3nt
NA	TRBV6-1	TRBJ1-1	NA	CASSPGWATEAFF	TGTGCCAGTAGCCCAGGGTGGGCCACTGAAGCTTTCTTT
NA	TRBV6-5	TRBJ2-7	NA	CASSLGGVGYEQYF	TGTGCCAGCAGCCTGGGGGGAGTGGGGTACGAGCAGTACTTC
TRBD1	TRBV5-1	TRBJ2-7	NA	CASSLDRTGTYEQYF	TGCGCCAGCAGCTTGGATCGGACAGGTACCTACGAGCAGTACTTC
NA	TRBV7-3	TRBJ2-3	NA	CASSFLGGTDTQYF	TGTGCCAGCAGCTTTCTGGGGGGAACAGATACGCAGTATTTT
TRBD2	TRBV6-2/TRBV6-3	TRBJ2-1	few	CATSGGEPFEQFF	TGTGCCACCAGCGGGGGGGAGCCGTTTGAGCAGTTCTTC
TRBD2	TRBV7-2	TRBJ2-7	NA	CASNVAGAYEQYF	TGTGCCAGCAATGTAGCGGGGGCCTACGAGCAGTACTTC
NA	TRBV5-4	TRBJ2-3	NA	CASSLTTPSTDTQYF	TGTGCCAGCAGCCTAACAACTCCTAGCACAGATACGCAGTATTTT
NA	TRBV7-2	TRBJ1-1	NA	CASSAKAGRGTEAFF	TGTGCCAGCAGCGCAAAGGCGGGGCGCGGGACTGAAGCTTTCTTT
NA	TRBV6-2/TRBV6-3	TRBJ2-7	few	CASGGPYEQYF	TGTGCCAGCGGGGGCCCTTACGAGCAGTACTTC
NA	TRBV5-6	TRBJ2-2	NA	CASSPRGLIANTGELFF	TGTGCCAGCAGCCCCCGGGGGTTGATCGCGAACACCGGGGAGCTGTTTTTT
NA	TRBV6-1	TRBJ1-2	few	CASRPQGRDVGYTF	TGTGCCAGCAGACCCCAGGGGCGCGACGTTGGCTACACCTTC
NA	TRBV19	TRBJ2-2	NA	CASSPRRSLVATGELFF	TGTGCCAGTAGTCCAAGACGGAGCCTGGTTGCTACCGGGGAGCTGTTTTTT
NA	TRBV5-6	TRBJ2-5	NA	CASSFGQPATSQETQYF	TGTGCCAGCAGCTTTGGACAGCCAGCCACCTCCCAAGAGACCCAGTACTTC
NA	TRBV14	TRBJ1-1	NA	CASSQDRRDEAFF	TGTGCCAGCAGCCAAGATCGACGCGATGAAGCTTTCTTT
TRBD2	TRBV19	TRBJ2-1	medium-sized	CASSILGTSPLNEQFF	TGTGCCAGTAGTATTCTTGGGACTAGCCCTCTCAATGAGCAGTTCTTC
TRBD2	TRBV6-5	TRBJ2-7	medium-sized	CASIDTAGGLGSYEQYF	TGTGCCAGCATCGACACGGCGGGGGGGCTAGGATCCTACGAGCAGTACTTC
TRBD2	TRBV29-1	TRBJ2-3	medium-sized	CSVEDGLVQDTQYF	TGCAGCGTTGAAGATGGACTAGTCCAAGATACGCAGTATTTT
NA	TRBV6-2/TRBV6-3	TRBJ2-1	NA	CASSYGEVNEQFF	TGTGCCAGCAGTTACGGGGAGGTCAATGAGCAGTTCTTC
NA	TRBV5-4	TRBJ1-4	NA	CASGFGGATNEKLFF	TGTGCCAGCGGCTTCGGGGGGGCCACTAATGAAAAACTGTTTTTT
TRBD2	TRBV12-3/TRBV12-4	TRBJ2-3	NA	CASSFGAGDTDTQYF	TGTGCCAGCAGTTTTGGTGCGGGGGACACAGATACGCAGTATTTT
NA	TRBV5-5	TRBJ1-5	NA	CASTAGVGQPQHF	TGTGCCAGCACGGCGGGGGTGGGACAGCCCCAGCATTTT
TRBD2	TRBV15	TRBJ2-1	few	CATSERGGSSYNEQFF	TGTGCCACCTCGGAACGGGGGGGAAGCTCCTACAATGAGCAGTTCTTC
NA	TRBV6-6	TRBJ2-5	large	CASSNWAGSQETQYF	TGTGCCAGCAGCAACTGGGCGGGGTCACAAGAGACCCAGTACTTC
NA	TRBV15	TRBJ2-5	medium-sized	CATSKSWGRETQYF	TGTGCCACCAGCAAATCCTGGGGGAGGGAGACCCAGTACTTC
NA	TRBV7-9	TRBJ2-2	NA	CASRAKTRDANTGELFF	TGTGCCAGCAGAGCCAAGACCCGGGACGCCAACACCGGGGAGCTGTTTTTT
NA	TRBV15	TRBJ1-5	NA	CATSNTADYNQPQHF	TGTGCCACCAGTAACACGGCAGATTACAATCAGCCCCAGCATTTT
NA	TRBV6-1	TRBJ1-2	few	CAINGYTF	TGTGCTATTAATGGCTACACCTTC
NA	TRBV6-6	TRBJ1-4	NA	CASSERHRGTEKLFF	TGTGCCAGCAGTGAAAGACATCGGGGTACTGAAAAACTGTTTTTT
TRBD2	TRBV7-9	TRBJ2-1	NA	CASSLSRPSGGDKQFF	TGTGCCAGCAGCTTATCTAGGCCTAGCGGGGGTGATAAGCAGTTCTTC
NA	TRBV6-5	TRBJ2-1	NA	CASRKPASFHEQFF	TGTGCCAGCAGAAAACCAGCTAGTTTCCATGAGCAGTTCTTC
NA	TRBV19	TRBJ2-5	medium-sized	CASSASWGTQYF	TGTGCCAGTAGTGCAAGCTGGGGGACCCAGTACTTC
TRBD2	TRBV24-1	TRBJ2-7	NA	CATSSASGGYKQYF	TGTGCCACCAGTTCGGCTAGCGGGGGGTACAAGCAGTACTTC
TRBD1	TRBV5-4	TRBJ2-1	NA	CASSLEGTGKNEQFF	TGTGCCAGCAGCTTGGAGGGGACAGGGAAGAATGAGCAGTTCTTC
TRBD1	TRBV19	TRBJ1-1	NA	CASSIGGQVTAEAFF	TGTGCCAGTAGTATTGGAGGACAGGTCACCGCAGAAGCTTTCTTT
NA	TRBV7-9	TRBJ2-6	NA	CASSLVGGGFSGANVLTF	TGTGCCAGCAGCTTAGTAGGGGGGGGGTTCTCTGGGGCCAACGTCCTGACTTTC
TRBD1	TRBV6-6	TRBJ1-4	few	CASSYLALDRENEKLFF	TGTGCCAGCAGTTACCTTGCCCTGGACAGGGAGAATGAAAAACTGTTTTTT
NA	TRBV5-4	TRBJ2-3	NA	CASSLGTHISDTQYF	TGTGCCAGCAGCTTGGGTACCCACATTTCGGATACGCAGTATTTT
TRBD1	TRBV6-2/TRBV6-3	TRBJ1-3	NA	CASSFRDRVNTIYF	TGTGCCAGCAGTTTCCGGGACAGGGTGAACACCATATATTTT
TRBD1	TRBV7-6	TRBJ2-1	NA	CASSYRDRELDEQFF	TGTGCCAGCAGCTACCGGGACAGGGAACTAGATGAGCAGTTCTTC
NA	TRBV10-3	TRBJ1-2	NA	CAISELAGEGGYTF	TGTGCCATCAGTGAGCTTGCAGGGGAGGGAGGCTACACCTTC
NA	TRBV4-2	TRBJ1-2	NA	CASSQGVGGDYGYTF	TGTGCCAGCAGCCAAGGAGTGGGAGGGGACTATGGCTACACCTTC
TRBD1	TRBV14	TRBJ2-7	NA	CASSFGQGRYEQYF	TGTGCCAGCAGTTTTGGACAGGGAAGGTACGAGCAGTACTTC
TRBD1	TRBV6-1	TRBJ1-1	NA	CASRWTGLTEAFF	TGTGCCAGCAGGTGGACAGGACTTACTGAAGCTTTCTTT
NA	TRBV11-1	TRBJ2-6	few	CASSLDPGANVLTF	TGTGCCAGCAGCCTAGACCCTGGGGCCAACGTCCTGACTTTC
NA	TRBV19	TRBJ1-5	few	CASSISVRNQPQHF	TGTGCCAGTAGTATTTCGGTCCGCAATCAGCCCCAGCATTTT
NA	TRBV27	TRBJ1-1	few	CASSLRGNGNTEAFF	TGTGCCAGCAGCCTGAGGGGTAACGGGAACACTGAAGCTTTCTTT
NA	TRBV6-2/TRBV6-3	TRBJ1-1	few	CASMVGTEAFF	TGTGCCAGCATGGTGGGCACTGAAGCTTTCTTT